This TCR beta chain originates from a study of blood T cell repertoires in COVID-19. Study in general: Donors in the United States, Italy and Spain gave samples during acute or convalescent COVID-19.

Authors' methods: It was from reference gene primer amplification that nucleated cell counts were estimated. The repertoire was sequenced with immunoSEQ multiplex PCR; TCRdb's copy has only in-frame clones and lacks some. V and J calls and clone size are copied from that table; D and trimming were computed from the DNA. The sample records about 46,000 clones, about 87% being singletons. Germline V gene data show CDR1 as WNHNN and CDR2 as SYGVQD (reference sequence). Trimming at V came to 4 bases and at J to 2 bases, leaving 1 base not matched to a gene. CDR3 length: 14 residues. The sequence was obtained from a man in his fifties or sixties with acute or convalescent COVID-19. What was sequenced was peripheral blood. V and J are TRBV10-1 and TRBJ2-3; 9 bases are shared with TRBD2. DNA for the CDR3: TGCGCCAGCAGTGCTAGCGGGGTCACAGATACGCAGTATTTT. It is translated as CASSASGVTDTQYF.